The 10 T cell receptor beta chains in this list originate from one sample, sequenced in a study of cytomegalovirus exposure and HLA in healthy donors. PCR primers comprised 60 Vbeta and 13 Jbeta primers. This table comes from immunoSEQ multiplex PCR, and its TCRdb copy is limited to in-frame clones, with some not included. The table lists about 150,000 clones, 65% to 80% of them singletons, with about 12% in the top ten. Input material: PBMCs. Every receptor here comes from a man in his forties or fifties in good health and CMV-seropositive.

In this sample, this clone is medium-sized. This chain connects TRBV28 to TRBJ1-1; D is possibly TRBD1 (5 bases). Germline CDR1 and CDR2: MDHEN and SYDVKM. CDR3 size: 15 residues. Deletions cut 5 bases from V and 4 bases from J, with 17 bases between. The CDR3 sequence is CASSAFGGVGTEAFF. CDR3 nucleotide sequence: TGTGCCAGCAGTGCTTTTGGAGGGGTTGGCACTGAAGCTTTCTTT.

Here the CDR3 DNA reads TGCGCCAGCAGTGAGTTTAGCGGGAGAGGCACAGATACGCAGTATTTT. Its protein is CASSEFSGRGTDTQYF. This chain joins TRBV10-1 and TRBJ2-3, with 9 nucleotides matching TRBD2. The CDR3 runs to 16 residues. Germline V gene lookup returns CDR1 WNHNN and CDR2 SYGVQD (reference sequence). The J segment lost 1 base and the V segment lost 1 base, leaving 3 bases of the junction unmatched.

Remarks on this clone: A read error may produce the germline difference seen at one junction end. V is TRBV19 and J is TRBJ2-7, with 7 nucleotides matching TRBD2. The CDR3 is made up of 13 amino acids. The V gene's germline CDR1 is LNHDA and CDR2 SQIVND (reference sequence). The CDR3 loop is CASKETSSYGQYF. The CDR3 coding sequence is TGTGCCAGTAAGGAGACTAGCTCCTACGGGCAGTACTTC.

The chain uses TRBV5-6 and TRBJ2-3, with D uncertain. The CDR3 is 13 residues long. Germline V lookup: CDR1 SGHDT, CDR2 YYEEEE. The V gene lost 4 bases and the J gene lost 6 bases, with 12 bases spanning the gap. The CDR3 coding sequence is TGTGCCAGCAGCGGTTTAATACGGGATACGCAGTATTTT. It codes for CASSGLIRDTQYF.

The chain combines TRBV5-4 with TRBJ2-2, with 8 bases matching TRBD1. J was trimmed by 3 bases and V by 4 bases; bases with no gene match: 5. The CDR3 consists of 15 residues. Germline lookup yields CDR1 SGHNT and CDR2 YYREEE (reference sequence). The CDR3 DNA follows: TGTGCCAGCAGCCCCGGGACAGGCCACACCGGGGAGCTGTTTTTT. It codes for CASSPGTGHTGELFF.

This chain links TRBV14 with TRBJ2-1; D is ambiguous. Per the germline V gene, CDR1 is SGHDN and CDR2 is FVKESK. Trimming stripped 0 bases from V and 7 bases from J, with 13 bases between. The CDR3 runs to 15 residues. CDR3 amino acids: CASSQELGGPNEQFF. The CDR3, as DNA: TGTGCCAGCAGCCAAGAACTCGGTGGGCCTAATGAGCAGTTCTTC.

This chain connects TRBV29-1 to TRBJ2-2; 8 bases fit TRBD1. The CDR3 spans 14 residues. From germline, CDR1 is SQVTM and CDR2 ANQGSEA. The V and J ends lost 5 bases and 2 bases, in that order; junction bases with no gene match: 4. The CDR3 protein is CSVKDRVNTGELFF. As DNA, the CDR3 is TGCAGCGTTAAGGACAGGGTCAACACCGGGGAGCTGTTTTTT.

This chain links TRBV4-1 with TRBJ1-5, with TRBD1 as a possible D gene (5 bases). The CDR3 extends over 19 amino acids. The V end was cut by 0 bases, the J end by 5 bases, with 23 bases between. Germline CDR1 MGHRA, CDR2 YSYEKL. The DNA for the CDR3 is TGCGCCAGCAGCCAAGATCACGGGGGGAGATCAGGGAGTCATCAGCCCCAGCATTTT. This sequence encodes CASSQDHGGRSGSHQPQHF.

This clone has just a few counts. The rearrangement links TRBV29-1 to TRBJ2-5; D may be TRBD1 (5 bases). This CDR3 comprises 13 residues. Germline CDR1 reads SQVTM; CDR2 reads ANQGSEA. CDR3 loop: CSAVHPGRETQYF. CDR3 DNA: TGCAGTGCTGTCCATCCAGGGCGAGAGACCCAGTACTTC. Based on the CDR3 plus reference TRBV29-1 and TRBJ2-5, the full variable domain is SAVISQKPSRDICQRGTSLTIQCQVDSQVTMMFWYRQQPGQSLTLIATANQGSEATYESGFVIDKFPISRPNLTFSTLTVSNMSPEDSSIYLCSAVHPGRETQYFGPGTRLLVL.

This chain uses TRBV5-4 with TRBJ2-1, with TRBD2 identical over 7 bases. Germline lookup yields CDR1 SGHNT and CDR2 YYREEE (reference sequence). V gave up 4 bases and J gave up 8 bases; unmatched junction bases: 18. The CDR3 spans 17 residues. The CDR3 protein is CASSDPRLAEDVDEQFF. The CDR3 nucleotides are TGTGCCAGCAGCGACCCTCGACTAGCCGAGGATGTGGATGAGCAGTTCTTC. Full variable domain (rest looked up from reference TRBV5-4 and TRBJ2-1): ETGVTQSPTHLIKTRGQQVTLRCSSQSGHNTVSWYQQALGQGPQFIFQYYREEENGRGNFPPRFSGLQFPNYSSELNVNALELDDSALYLCASSDPRLAEDVDEQFFGPGTRLTVL.